The T cell receptor beta chain described here comes from a study of T cell changes during pregnancy in multiple sclerosis (dated by TCRdb to the late 2010s). A note on the overall study: The study looked at changes in the T cell repertoire across pregnancy in women with multiple sclerosis.

Taken from cysteine to phenylalanine, the CDR3 has 13 residues. Of the read, only the CDR3 DNA is kept; its 39 bases are in frame from base 1. The germline V end is reduced by 6 bases and the J end by 8 bases; junction bases left unmatched: 7. In the germline V gene (reference sequence), CDR1 corresponds to LNHDA and CDR2 to SQIVND. Library method: the immunoSEQ multiplex PCR assay. The clones in this table, taken by TCRdb from immuneACCESS, are in-frame only. Not every clone is retained; where verified, under half of the shortfall comes from an unresolved V gene, and the cause of the rest is unknown. In all, the sample holds tens of thousands of clones, and 80% to 95% of those were seen once. The top ten clonotypes cover just under 1% of the sample. On this clone: Its antigen remains unidentified. Per-nucleotide qualities are absent, and no much larger clonotype sits a single base away.

This sequence originates from a female donor with multiple sclerosis, enrolled in a pregnancy study. This sequence uses TRBV19 and TRBJ1-5, and 7 bases in between align with TRBD1. The input for sequencing was peripheral blood, taken after pregnancy. CDR3 loop: CASSLDRAEPQHF. The nucleotides are TGTGCCAGTAGCCTAGACAGGGCCGAGCCCCAGCATTTT.